The 19 T cell receptor beta chains listed next were all sequenced from one sample in a study of shared clonotypes between healthy human individuals (dated by TCRdb to 2019 to 2021). The receptor library was made with the immunoSEQ multiplex PCR assay. Sourced from immuneACCESS, this table was stored by TCRdb with only in-frame sequences that have V and J called. A share of the clones is absent; for the studies checked, an unresolved V gene accounts for under half, and the remainder has no known explanation. Counted in this sample were some 2.1 million clones; about 95% of them appeared once. The ten largest clones take up roughly 0.13% of the sample. The sample taken for sequencing was naive CD4+ T cells sorted from blood. The cell subset or site tag for this specimen amounts to: CD45RA+ positively selected. The receptors were gathered from a young man in good health.

J is TRBJ2-5 and V is TRBV6-5, with TRBD1 identical over 10 bases. This CDR3 is built from 15 residues. The germline V gene encodes CDR1 MNHEY and CDR2 SVGAGI. Germline trimming cut 5 bases from V and 5 bases from J; bases unmatched to any gene: 8. The CDR3 is CASSPDRGLSETQYF. The CDR3 nucleotides are TGTGCCAGCAGTCCCGACAGGGGGCTTAGCGAGACCCAGTACTTC.

The rearrangement uses TRBV5-1 and TRBJ2-7; D is unclear. V lost 4 bases to trimming and J lost 2 bases, with 16 bases between them. The CDR3 is 15 amino acids. The germline V gene has CDR1 SGHRS and CDR2 YFSETQ. CDR3 sequence (DNA): TGCGCCAGCAGCCCCCTGCCTAATCCCCCCTACGAGCAGTACTTC. It encodes CASSPLPNPPYEQYF.

This chain joins TRBV5-1 and TRBJ2-7; 8 nucleotides match TRBD1. The germline V gene has CDR1 SGHRS and CDR2 YFSETQ. The ends lost 8 bases at V and 2 bases at J; junction bases unmatched: 6. The CDR3 length is 13 residues. The CDR3 sequence: CASAGTGPYEQYF. The DNA of the CDR3 is TGCGCCAGTGCCGGGACAGGCCCCTACGAGCAGTACTTC.

This rearrangement joins TRBV6-6 to TRBJ1-3; D uncertain. The CDR3 totals 15 residues. Germline V gives CDR1 MNHNY, CDR2 SVGAGI (reference sequence). With 2 bases removed from V and 2 bases from J, the gap between germline ends came to 10 bases. The CDR3 loop reads CASSYPASPGNTIYF. The CDR3 bases are TGTGCCAGCAGTTACCCAGCTAGCCCTGGAAACACCATATATTTT.

The V gene is TRBV30, the J gene TRBJ1-2; 12 bases map to TRBD1. From germline, CDR1 is GTSNPN and CDR2 SVGIG (reference sequence). The CDR3 is 15 residues long. Trimming cost V 8 bases and J 2 bases; bases outside gene matches: 9. CDR3 nucleotide sequence: TGTGCCGGGCCGGGACAGGGGGCGCAAAACTATGGCTACACCTTC. It is translated as CAGPGQGAQNYGYTF.

This chain connects TRBV7-2 to TRBJ2-1, with 11 bases fitting TRBD2. In germline, CDR1 is SGHTA, CDR2 FQGNSA. The length of the CDR3 is 16 residues. The ends lost 5 bases at V and 3 bases at J; junction bases unmatched: 6. CDR3 in amino acids: CASSQASGRNYNEQFF. The CDR3 DNA reads as TGTGCCAGCAGCCAAGCTAGCGGGAGGAACTACAATGAGCAGTTCTTC.

V and J are TRBV11-2 and TRBJ2-5; weak D call: TRBD1 (6 bases). Trimming removed 6 bases from V and 5 bases from J, with 16 bases in between. The CDR3 runs 14 residues. Germline V CDR1 and CDR2: SGHAT, FQNNGV. CDR3 nucleotide sequence: TGTGCCAGCAGTTACGCAGGGGTTGGGGAGACCCAGTACTTC. Its translation: CASSYAGVGETQYF.

The chain carries TRBV27 and TRBJ2-7; D remains unclear. The V gene's germline CDR1 is MNHEY and CDR2 SMNVEV (reference sequence). CDR3 size: 12 residues. The V end lost 1 base, the J end lost 5 bases, and 6 bases lay between the germline ends. In nucleotides, the CDR3 is TGTGCCAGCAGTTTATTTGGAGACGAGCAGTACTTC. As protein: CASSLFGDEQYF.

This rearrangement joins TRBV5-1 to TRBJ2-5; D is perhaps TRBD1 or TRBD2 (5 bases each). The V gene lost 2 bases and the J gene lost 3 bases, with 14 bases spanning the gap. The germline V gene encodes CDR1 SGHRS and CDR2 YFSETQ. The CDR3 contains 15 residues. The CDR3 reads CASSFSSGREETQYF. The CDR3 DNA follows: TGCGCCAGCAGCTTTTCATCGGGGCGGGAAGAGACCCAGTACTTC. Using reference TRBV5-1 and TRBJ2-5 for the parts outside the CDR3, the full variable domain is KAGVTQTPRYLIKTRGQQVTLSCSPISGHRSVSWYQQTPGQGLQFLFEYFSETQRNKGNFPGRFSGRQFSNSRSEMNVSTLELGDSALYLCASSFSSGREETQYFGPGTRLLVL.

The rearrangement links TRBV7-7 to TRBJ2-5; the match to TRBD2 covers 14 bases. The CDR3 loop spans 15 amino acids. From germline, CDR1 is SSHAT and CDR2 FNYEAQ (reference sequence). The CDR3 here is CASGMGLAGAETQYF. The CDR3 DNA reads as TGTGCTAGCGGAATGGGACTAGCGGGAGCAGAGACCCAGTACTTC. Full variable domain (rest looked up from reference TRBV7-7 and TRBJ2-5): GAGVSQSPRYKVTKRGQDVTLRCDPISSHATLYWYQQALGQGPEFLTYFNYEAQPDKSGLPSDRFSAERPEGSISTLTIQRTEQRDSAMYRCASGMGLAGAETQYFGPGTRLLVL.

This rearrangement joins TRBV19 to TRBJ2-7; D is ambiguous. The CDR3 length is 16 residues. CDR1 and CDR2 (germline): LNHDA, SQIVND (reference sequence). V lost 5 bases, J lost 0 bases, and 17 bases lay in between. The CDR3 region has the DNA TGTGCCAGTAGTTCCCGAGCTGGGCTGTCCTCCTACGAGCAGTACTTC. As protein: CASSSRAGLSSYEQYF.

DNA of the CDR3: TGTGCCAGTAGGCCCCTTAGAGGGAACACTGAAGCTTTCTTT. This codes for CASRPLRGNTEAFF. This chain links TRBV28 with TRBJ1-1; no clear D gene. Per germline, CDR1 MDHEN and CDR2 SYDVKM. The ends were cut back, 9 bases at V and 1 base at J, with 15 bases in the middle. This CDR3 has 14 amino acids. The full variable domain, with the rest looked up from reference TRBV28 and TRBJ1-1, is DVKVTQSSRYLVKRTGEKVFLECVQDMDHENMFWYRQDPGLGLRLIYFSYDVKMKEKGDIPEGYSVSREKKERFSLILESASTNQTSMYLCASRPLRGNTEAFFGQGTRLTVV.

This clone was counted a single time. CDR3 in DNA: TGTGCCAGCAGCCACGACAGGGGGGGAGGTGAAAAACTGTTTTTT. Translating it yields CASSHDRGGGEKLFF. The chain uses TRBV7-9 and TRBJ1-4, with 9 bases identical to TRBD1. CDR3 length equals 15 residues. Per germline, CDR1 SEHNR and CDR2 FQNEAQ (reference sequence). Unmatched junction bases numbered 8, after V lost 5 bases and J lost 7 bases.

The chain combines TRBV25-1 with TRBJ1-3; D is unclear. The V gene lost 3 bases and the J gene lost 2 bases, with 14 bases spanning the gap. The CDR3 is made up of 16 amino acids. CDR1 and CDR2 (germline): MGHDK, SYGVNS. This CDR3 reads CASSDLGGGPGNTIYF. Written as DNA, the CDR3 is TGTGCCAGCAGTGACTTGGGAGGAGGTCCTGGAAACACCATATATTTT.

This chain connects TRBV5-4 to TRBJ2-7, with 7 bases that match TRBD1. After removal of 4 bases from V and 0 bases from J, the junction contained 4 bases not matched to a gene. This CDR3 region has 14 residues. Looked up from germline, CDR1 is SGHNT and CDR2 is YYREEE (reference sequence). CDR3 sequence: CASSNRDSSYEQYF. CDR3 coding DNA: TGTGCCAGCAGCAACCGGGACAGCTCCTACGAGCAGTACTTC.

This clone was recorded only once. This chain links TRBV30 with TRBJ2-2; D could derive from TRBD1 or TRBD2 (5 bases each). CDR1 GTSNPN and CDR2 SVGIG come from the germline V gene (reference sequence). Between the trimmed V and J ends, which lost 4 bases and 6 bases, there was a span of 15 bases. The CDR3 extends over 14 amino acids. Written as DNA, the CDR3 is TGTGCCTGGACCGGGGCCTTTTATTCCGGGGAGCTGTTTTTT. This translates into CAWTGAFYSGELFF.

CDR3: CAWSVRGTAQSSYNSPLHF. The CDR3 DNA is TGTGCCTGGAGTGTAAGAGGCACAGCCCAGAGCTCCTATAATTCACCCCTCCACTTT. The gene calls are TRBV30 and TRBJ1-6, with D unclear. Germline V gene data show CDR1 as GTSNPN and CDR2 as SVGIG (reference sequence). This CDR3 comprises 19 residues. V was cut by 0 bases and J by 0 bases, with 18 bases left in between.

The chain links TRBV30 to TRBJ2-2, with 8 nucleotides matching TRBD2. V lost 1 base to trimming and J lost 6 bases; unmatched junction nucleotides: 13. Germline CDR1 reads GTSNPN; CDR2 reads SVGIG (reference sequence). The CDR3 sequence is 17 residues long. The CDR3 DNA follows: TGTGCCTGGAGTGGGGGGTTGACTAGCGTGCGAGCCGGGGAGCTGTTTTTT. Encoded protein: CAWSGGLTSVRAGELFF.

The chain uses TRBV2 and TRBJ2-7; D is possibly TRBD1 (5 bases). V shed 7 bases and J shed 2 bases, with 9 bases lying between them. The CDR3 covers 12 residues. Germline CDR1 reads SNHLY; CDR2 reads FYNNEI. The CDR3 protein is CASTFRAYEQYF. The DNA of the CDR3 is TGTGCCAGCACTTTCAGGGCCTACGAGCAGTACTTC.